The 5 T cell receptor beta chains below were found in one sample sequenced in a study of shared clonotypes between healthy human individuals. Method: immunoSEQ multiplex PCR; TCRdb's copy keeps in-frame clones and lacks some. Of over 950,000 clones detected, approximately 80% appear once; the ten largest clones hold 0.85% to 1%. Sequencing was carried out using memory CD4+ T cells from PBMCs. Subset of the sample: CD45RA-negative fraction. These receptors all stem from a man between 18 and 35 years old in good health. Some clones in this sample may be carry-over from other donors' samples.

The genes are TRBV18 and TRBJ2-5; TRBD2 might be the D (5 bases). From germline, CDR1 is KGHSH and CDR2 LQKENI. V gave up 0 bases and J gave up 2 bases, with 7 bases separating them. The CDR3 extends over 14 amino acids. CDR3 sequence (DNA): TGTGCCAGCTCACCACCAACGGGACAAGAGACCCAGTACTTC. Translated, it gives CASSPPTGQETQYF.

V and J are TRBV9 and TRBJ2-7; 8 nucleotides align to TRBD2. Germline loops: CDR1 SGDLS, CDR2 YYNGEE. Trimming at V came to 3 bases and at J to 2 bases, leaving 4 bases not matched to a gene. The CDR3 has 14 amino acids. The CDR3 spells CASSAGGAAYEQYF. The CDR3 bases are TGTGCCAGCAGCGCCGGGGGGGCAGCCTACGAGCAGTACTTC.

CDR3 nucleotides: TGTGCCAGCTCAGAGGACAGGAACACTGAAGCTTTCTTT. Translation gives CASSEDRNTEAFF. V gene TRBV18 combines with J gene TRBJ1-1; D may be TRBD1 (6 bases). In germline, CDR1 is KGHSH, CDR2 LQKENI. The CDR3 is 13 amino acids. The V and J ends lost 5 bases and 1 base respectively, with 8 bases between them.

The V call is TRBV7-3, the J call TRBJ1-2, with D tentatively TRBD1 (5 bases). This CDR3 contains 12 residues. Germline loops: CDR1 SGHTA, CDR2 FQGTGA. V was cut by 1 base and J by 6 bases, with 6 bases left in between. CDR3 DNA: TGTGCCAGCAGCTTAATAGGGGATGGCTACACCTTC. It translates to CASSLIGDGYTF.

The rearrangement uses TRBV9 and TRBJ2-7; the match to TRBD1 covers 10 bases. CDR3 length: 15 amino acids. Per the germline V gene, CDR1 is SGDLS and CDR2 is YYNGEE. V trimming: 0 bases; J trimming: 4 bases; junction bases outside the gene matches: 4. The DNA for the CDR3 is TGTGCCAGCAGCGTAGATGGGACAGGGGTGTACGAGCAGTACTTC. Residues: CASSVDGTGVYEQYF.